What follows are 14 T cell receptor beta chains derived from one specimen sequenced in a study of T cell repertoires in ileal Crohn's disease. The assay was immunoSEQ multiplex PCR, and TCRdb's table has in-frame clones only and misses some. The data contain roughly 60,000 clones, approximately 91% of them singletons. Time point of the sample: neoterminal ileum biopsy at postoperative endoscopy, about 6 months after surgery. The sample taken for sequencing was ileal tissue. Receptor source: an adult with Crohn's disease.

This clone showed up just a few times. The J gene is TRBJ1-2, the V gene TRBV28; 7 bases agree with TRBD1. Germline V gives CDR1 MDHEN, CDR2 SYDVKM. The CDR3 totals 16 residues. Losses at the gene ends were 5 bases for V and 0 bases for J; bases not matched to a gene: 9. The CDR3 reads CASSTTGESSNYGYTF. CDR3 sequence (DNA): TGTGCCAGCAGTACCACAGGGGAGTCCTCTAACTATGGCTACACCTTC.

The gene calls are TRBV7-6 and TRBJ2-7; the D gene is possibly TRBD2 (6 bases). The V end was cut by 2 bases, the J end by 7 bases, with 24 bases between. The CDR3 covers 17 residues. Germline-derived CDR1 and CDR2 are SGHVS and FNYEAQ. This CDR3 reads CASSLPRVAEGIGEQYF. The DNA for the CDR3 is TGTGCCAGCAGCTTACCGAGGGTCGCGGAGGGGATAGGGGAGCAGTACTTC.

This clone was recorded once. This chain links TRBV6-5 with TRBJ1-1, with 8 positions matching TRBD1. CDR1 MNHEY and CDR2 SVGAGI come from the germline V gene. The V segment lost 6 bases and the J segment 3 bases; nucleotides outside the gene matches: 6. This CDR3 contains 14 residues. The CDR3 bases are TGTGCCAGCAGCCTGACAGGGGAATACACTGAAGCTTTCTTT. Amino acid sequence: CASSLTGEYTEAFF.

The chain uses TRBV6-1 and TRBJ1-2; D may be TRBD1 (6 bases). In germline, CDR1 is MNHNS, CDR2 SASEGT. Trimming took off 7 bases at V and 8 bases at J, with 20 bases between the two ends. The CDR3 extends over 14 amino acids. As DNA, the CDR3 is TGTGCCAGCATGAAATGGGGGGGCGGTGGAGGCTACACCTTC. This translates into CASMKWGGGGGYTF.

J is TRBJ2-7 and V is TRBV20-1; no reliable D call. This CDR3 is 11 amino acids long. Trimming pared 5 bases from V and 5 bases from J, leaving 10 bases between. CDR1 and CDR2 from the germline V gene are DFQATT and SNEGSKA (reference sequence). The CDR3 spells CSAQRGNEQYF. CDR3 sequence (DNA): TGCAGTGCTCAGCGAGGCAACGAGCAGTACTTC.

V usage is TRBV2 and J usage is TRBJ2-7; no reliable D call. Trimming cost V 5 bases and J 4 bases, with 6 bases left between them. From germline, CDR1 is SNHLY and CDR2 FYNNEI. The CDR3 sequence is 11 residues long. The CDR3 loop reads CASSSVYEQYF. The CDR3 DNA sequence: TGTGCCAGCAGTTCGGTATACGAGCAGTACTTC.

CDR3 protein: CASRPGSSYNEQFF. The CDR3 DNA reads TGTGCCAGCCGGCCCGGGAGCTCCTACAATGAGCAGTTCTTC. This rearrangement joins TRBV10-3 to TRBJ2-1; D may be TRBD2 (6 bases). The CDR3 spans 14 residues. V lost 10 bases and J 0 bases, leaving 13 bases between the germline ends. Germline V gives CDR1 ENHRY, CDR2 SYGVKD.

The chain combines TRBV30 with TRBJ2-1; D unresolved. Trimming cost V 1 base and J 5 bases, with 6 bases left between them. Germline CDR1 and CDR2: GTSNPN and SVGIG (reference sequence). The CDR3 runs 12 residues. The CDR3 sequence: CAWSEANNEQFF. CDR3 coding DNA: TGTGCCTGGAGTGAAGCAAACAATGAGCAGTTCTTC.

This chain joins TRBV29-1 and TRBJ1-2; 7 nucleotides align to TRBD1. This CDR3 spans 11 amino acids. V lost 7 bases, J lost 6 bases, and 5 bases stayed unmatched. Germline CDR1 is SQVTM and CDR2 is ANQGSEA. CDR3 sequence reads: CSAQGQNGYTF. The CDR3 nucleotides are TGCAGCGCTCAGGGACAGAATGGCTACACCTTC.

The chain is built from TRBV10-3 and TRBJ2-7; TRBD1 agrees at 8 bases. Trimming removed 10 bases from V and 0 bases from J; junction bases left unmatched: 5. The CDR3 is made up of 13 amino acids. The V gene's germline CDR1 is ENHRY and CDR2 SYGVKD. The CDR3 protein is CATRTGSSYEQYV. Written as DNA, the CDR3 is TGTGCCACTCGGACAGGGAGCTCCTACGAGCAGTACGTC.

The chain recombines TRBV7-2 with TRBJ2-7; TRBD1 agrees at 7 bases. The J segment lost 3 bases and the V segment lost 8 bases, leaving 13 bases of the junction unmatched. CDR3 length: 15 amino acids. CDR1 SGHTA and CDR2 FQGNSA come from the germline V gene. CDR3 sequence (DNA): TGTGCCAGCTCCGATTCGGGACAGAGTCTCTACGAGCAGTACTTC. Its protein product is CASSDSGQSLYEQYF.

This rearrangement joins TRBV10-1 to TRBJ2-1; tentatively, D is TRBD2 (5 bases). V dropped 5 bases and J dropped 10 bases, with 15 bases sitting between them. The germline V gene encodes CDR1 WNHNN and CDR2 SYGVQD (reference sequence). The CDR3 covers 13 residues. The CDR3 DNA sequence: TGCGCCAGCAGTCCCGGGATGGGCCGGGAGCAGTTCTTC. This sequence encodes CASSPGMGREQFF.

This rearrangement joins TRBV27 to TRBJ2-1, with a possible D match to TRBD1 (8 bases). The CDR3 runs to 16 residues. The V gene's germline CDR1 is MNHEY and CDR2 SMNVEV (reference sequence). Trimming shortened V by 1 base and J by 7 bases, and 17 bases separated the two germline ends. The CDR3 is CASSLWGGQALNEQFF. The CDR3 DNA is TGTGCCAGCAGTTTATGGGGGGGACAGGCTTTGAATGAGCAGTTCTTC.

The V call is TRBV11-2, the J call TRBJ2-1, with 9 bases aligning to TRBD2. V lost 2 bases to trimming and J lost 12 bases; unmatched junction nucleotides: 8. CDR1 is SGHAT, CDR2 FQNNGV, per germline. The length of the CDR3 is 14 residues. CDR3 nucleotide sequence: TGTGCCAGCAGCTTATCTAGCGGGGCGTCGCTGCAGTTCTTC. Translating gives CASSLSSGASLQFF.